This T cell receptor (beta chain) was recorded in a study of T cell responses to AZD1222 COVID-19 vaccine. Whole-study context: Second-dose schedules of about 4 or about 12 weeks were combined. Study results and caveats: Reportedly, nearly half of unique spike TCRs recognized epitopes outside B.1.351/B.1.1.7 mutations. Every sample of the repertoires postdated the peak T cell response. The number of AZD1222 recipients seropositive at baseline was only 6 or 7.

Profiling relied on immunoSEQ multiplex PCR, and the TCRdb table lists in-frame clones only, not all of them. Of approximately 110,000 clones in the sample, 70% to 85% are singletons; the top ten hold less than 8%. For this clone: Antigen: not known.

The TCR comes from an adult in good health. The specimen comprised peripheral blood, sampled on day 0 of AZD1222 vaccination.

CDR3 in amino acids: CASSPRTRYSGNTIYF. CDR3 DNA sequence: TGTGCCAGCAGCCCACGGACCCGTTACTCTGGAAACACCATATATTTT. The chain uses TRBV9 and TRBJ1-3; D uncertain. The CDR3 consists of 16 residues. The V gene lost 4 bases and the J gene lost 0 bases, with 14 bases spanning the gap. Germline V gene lookup returns CDR1 SGDLS and CDR2 YYNGEE.